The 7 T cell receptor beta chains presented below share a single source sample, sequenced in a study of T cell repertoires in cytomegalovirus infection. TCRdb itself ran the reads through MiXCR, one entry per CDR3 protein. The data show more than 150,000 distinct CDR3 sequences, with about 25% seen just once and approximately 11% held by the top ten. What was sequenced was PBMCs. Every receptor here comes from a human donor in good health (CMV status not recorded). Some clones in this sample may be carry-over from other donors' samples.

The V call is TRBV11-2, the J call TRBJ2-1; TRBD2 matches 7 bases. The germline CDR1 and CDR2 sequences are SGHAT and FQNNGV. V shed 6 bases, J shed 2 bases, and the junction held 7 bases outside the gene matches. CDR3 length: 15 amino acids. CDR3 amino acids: CASSPSSGAYNEQFF. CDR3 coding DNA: TGTGCCAGCAGTCCCTCAAGCGGGGCCTACAATGAGCAGTTCTTC.

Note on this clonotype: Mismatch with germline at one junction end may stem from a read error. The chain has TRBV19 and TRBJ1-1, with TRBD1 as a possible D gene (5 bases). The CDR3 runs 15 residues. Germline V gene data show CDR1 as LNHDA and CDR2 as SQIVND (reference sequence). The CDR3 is CASSMGGDPNSEAFF. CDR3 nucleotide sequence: TGTGCCAGTAGTATGGGGGGGGACCCGAACTCTGAAGCTTTCTTT.

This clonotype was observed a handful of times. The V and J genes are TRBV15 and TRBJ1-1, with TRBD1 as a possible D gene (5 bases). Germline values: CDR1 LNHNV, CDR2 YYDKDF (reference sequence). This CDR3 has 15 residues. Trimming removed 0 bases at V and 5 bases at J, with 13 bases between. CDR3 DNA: TGTGCCACCAGCAGAGAGTTTTCGGGGACGACTGAAGCTTTCTTT. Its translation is CATSREFSGTTEAFF.

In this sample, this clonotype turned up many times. For the CDR3, the DNA is TGTGCCAGCAGCCCAGAGTGGCACCTCTCAGATACGCAGTATTTT. It translates to CASSPEWHLSDTQYF. This rearrangement joins TRBV7-2 to TRBJ2-3; D gene uncertain. The CDR3 totals 15 residues. Germline-derived CDR1 and CDR2 are SGHTA and FQGNSA. The V and J ends lost 5 bases and 4 bases respectively, with 16 bases between them.

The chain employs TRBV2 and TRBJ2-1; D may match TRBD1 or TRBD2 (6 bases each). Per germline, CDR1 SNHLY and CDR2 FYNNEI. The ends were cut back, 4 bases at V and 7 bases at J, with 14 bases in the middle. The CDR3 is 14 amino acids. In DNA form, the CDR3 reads TGTGCCAGCAGTGGGTCGGGGGCATGGAATGAGCAGTTCTTC. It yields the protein CASSGSGAWNEQFF.

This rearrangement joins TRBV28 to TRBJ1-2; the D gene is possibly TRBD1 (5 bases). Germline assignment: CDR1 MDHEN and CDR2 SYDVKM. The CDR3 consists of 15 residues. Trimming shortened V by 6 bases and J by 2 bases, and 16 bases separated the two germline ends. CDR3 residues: CASRTPMGLNYGYTF. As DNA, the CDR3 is TGTGCCAGCAGAACCCCGATGGGGCTAAACTATGGCTACACCTTC.

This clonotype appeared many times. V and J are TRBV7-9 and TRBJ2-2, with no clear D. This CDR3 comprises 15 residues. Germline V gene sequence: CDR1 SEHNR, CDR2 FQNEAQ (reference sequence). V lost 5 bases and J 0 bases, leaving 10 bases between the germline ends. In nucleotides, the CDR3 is TGTGCCAGCAGCCCATTGACTTCGAACACCGGGGAGCTGTTTTTT. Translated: CASSPLTSNTGELFF.